This TCR beta chain was sequenced for a study of spatial heterogeneity in lung cancer. Study context: The donor population consisted of some 72 patients with untreated, early-stage non-small cell lung cancer. Sequencing covered available follow-up PBMC samples collected a median of approximately 2 years after resection. Broader study findings: The appearance of ubiquitous expanded tumor TCRs in blood was greater at resection than follow-up.

As for time point: blood at routine non-recurrence follow-up after resection. Material for sequencing was whole RNA from tumor, nontumor lung or frozen PBMC, left unsorted. J was trimmed by 5 bases and V by 5 bases; bases with no gene match: 15. The CDR3 contains 18 residues. Germline V CDR1 and CDR2: MGHRA, YSYEKL. From the 5' RACE reads, TCRdb called clonotypes with MiXCR, one entry per CDR3 protein. The data hold around 120,000 distinct CDR3 sequences, with over 9% observed a single time. This clonotype was detected only a few times. What it binds is unknown. The chain is built from TRBV4-1 and TRBJ2-3; 11 bases are shared with TRBD2. Sequenced here: PBMCs, sampled at follow-up. The sequence derives from a male donor with early-stage non-small cell lung cancer. The CDR3 protein is CASSSGVSSGGPGDTQYF. For the CDR3, the DNA is TGCGCCAGCAGCTCAGGGGTGTCTAGCGGGGGGCCCGGAGATACGCAGTATTTT.